This T cell receptor beta chain was sequenced in a study of shared clonotypes between healthy human individuals. Study results and limitations: Deeper or shallower sequencing was expected to change how clonotypes are shared among donors.

The CDR3 is 14 residues long. Trimming left V 4 bases short and J 1 base short, with 10 bases between. Germline CDR1 reads MGHRA; CDR2 reads YSYEKL. In the case of this clone: As yet, its antigen is unknown.

The unsorted samples took tens of millions of PBMCs to get genomic DNA. The table came from immunoSEQ multiplex PCR; TCRdb's copy has only in-frame clones and leaves some out. The sample includes 400,000 to 600,000 clones, roughly 80% seen only once; the top ten take about 12%. The rearrangement joins TRBV4-1 to TRBJ1-1; no firm D call. Sequencing was carried out using PBMCs. The TCR originated in a woman in her 40s in good health. Some clones in this sample may be carry-over from other donors' samples. The CDR3 sequence is CASSLRVSNTEAFF. Here the CDR3 DNA reads TGCGCCAGCAGCCTCCGGGTGTCGAACACTGAAGCTTTCTTT.